This T cell receptor (beta chain) was recorded in a study of cytomegalovirus exposure and HLA in healthy donors. Study background: As released early, the data held 70 million to 100 million unique TCRs from HLA-typed donors.

This CDR3 is 15 amino acids long. From germline, CDR1 is MDHEN and CDR2 SYDVKM. The V and J ends lost 7 bases and 0 bases respectively, with 16 bases between them. On this clone: Its antigen is undetermined.

13 Jbeta primers and 60 Vbeta primers were used for the PCR. Only in-frame clones appear in the TCRdb table, and some are missing; sequencing was by immunoSEQ multiplex PCR. This sample carries around 100,000 clones, around 82% of them seen once, and the ten largest clones take less than 4%. Study-wide results and caveats: In vitro assays verified that a few CMV-associated chains recognized CMV antigens specifically.

The J gene is TRBJ2-7, the V gene TRBV28, with a weak D call TRBD1 (5 bases). The origin of this receptor is a man aged 25-45 years in good health and CMV-seropositive. Input material: PBMCs. The CDR3 DNA reads TGTGCCAGCATCTCAAGGGGCCGCAGCTCCTACGAGCAGTACTTC. This sequence encodes CASISRGRSSYEQYF.